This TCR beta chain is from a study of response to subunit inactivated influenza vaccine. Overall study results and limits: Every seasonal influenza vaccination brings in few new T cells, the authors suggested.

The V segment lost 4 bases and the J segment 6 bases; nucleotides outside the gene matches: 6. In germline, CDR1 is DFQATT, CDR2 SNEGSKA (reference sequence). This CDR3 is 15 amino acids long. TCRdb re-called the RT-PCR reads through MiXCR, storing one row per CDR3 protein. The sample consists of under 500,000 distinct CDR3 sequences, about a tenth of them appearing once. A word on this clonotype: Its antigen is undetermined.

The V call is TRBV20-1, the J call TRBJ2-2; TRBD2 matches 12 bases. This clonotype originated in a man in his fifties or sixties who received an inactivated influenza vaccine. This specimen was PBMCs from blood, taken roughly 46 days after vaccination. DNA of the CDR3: TGCAGTGCTAAGCGGACTAGCGGGACCTCCGGGGAGCTGTTTTTT. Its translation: CSAKRTSGTSGELFF.